This TCR beta chain was sequenced during a study of blood T cell repertoires in COVID-19. Whole-study context: Specimens from acute and convalescent COVID-19 originated in the United States, Italy and Spain. Sample material is recorded as cDNA or gDNA derived from T cells, B-cell-depleted T cells, or PBMCs.

In germline, CDR1 is MNHEY, CDR2 SVGAGI. With 7 bases removed from V and 1 base from J, the gap between germline ends came to 13 bases. The CDR3 spans 14 residues. In the original processing: Amplification from reference gene primers served as the basis for estimated nucleated cell counts. Data came from immunoSEQ multiplex PCR; TCRdb stores just in-frame clones and leaves some out. The D gene and trimming were derived from the DNA, and the V and J assignments and clone size from that table. The table shows 200,000 to 250,000 clones, with over 80% occurring only once. V and J are TRBV6-5 and TRBJ2-5; D unclear. The origin of this receptor is a human donor in a cohort sampled during active COVID-19. The sequenced material came from peripheral blood. As DNA, the CDR3 is TGTGCCAGCACTCCCGCCGGGTTCCAAGAGACCCAGTACTTC. Its protein is CASTPAGFQETQYF.